These 10 T cell receptor beta chains originate from one sample sequenced in a study of T cell repertoires in cytomegalovirus infection. TCRdb itself ran the reads through MiXCR, one entry per CDR3 protein. The sample carries roughly 200,000 distinct CDR3 sequences, 15% to 20% recorded once. The sample comprised CD8+ T cells from PBMCs. The receptors were gathered from a human donor in good health (CMV status not recorded). Some clones in this sample may be carry-over from other donors' samples.

This clonotype was seen a handful of times. This chain joins TRBV2 and TRBJ2-1, with D tentatively TRBD2 (6 bases). Trimming cost V 6 bases and J 4 bases, with 7 bases left between them. Germline lookup yields CDR1 SNHLY and CDR2 FYNNEI. This CDR3 is 12 amino acids long. CDR3 in DNA: TGTGCCAGCAGAGGGAGGTACAATGAGCAGTTCTTC. This gives the protein CASRGRYNEQFF.

The chain has TRBV7-6 and TRBJ1-1; the match to TRBD1 covers 10 bases. The CDR3 consists of 16 residues. Per germline, CDR1 SGHVS and CDR2 FNYEAQ. The junction had 10 bases not matched to a gene; V was cut back by 5 bases and J by 4 bases. CDR3 sequence (DNA): TGTGCCAGCAGCATCGGACAGGGGGGAGTAAGCACTGAAGCTTTCTTT. It codes for CASSIGQGGVSTEAFF.

This sequence joins TRBV4-3 and TRBJ2-3; D gene uncertain. The germline V gene encodes CDR1 LGHNA and CDR2 YSLEER. The germline V and J ends were trimmed by 0 bases and 2 bases, with 3 bases remaining between them. The CDR3 totals 13 residues. The CDR3 reads CASSQDPTDTQYF. The CDR3 bases are TGCGCCAGCAGCCAAGACCCCACAGATACGCAGTATTTT.

V is TRBV7-8 and J is TRBJ2-3, with D unresolved. Germline CDR1 and CDR2: SGHVS and FQNEAQ. The CDR3 covers 12 residues. V dropped 1 base and J dropped 5 bases, with 4 bases sitting between them. The CDR3 sequence: CASSLDVDTQYF. The CDR3 coding sequence is TGTGCCAGCAGCTTAGATGTAGATACGCAGTATTTT.

This sequence joins TRBV7-2 and TRBJ2-3, with a possible D match to TRBD2 (5 bases). Trimming shortened V by 3 bases and J by 1 base, and 14 bases separated the two germline ends. The CDR3 contains 16 residues. Germline-derived CDR1 and CDR2 are SGHTA and FQGNSA. The CDR3 spells CASSFIQDSRTDTQYF. CDR3 coding DNA: TGTGCCAGCAGCTTTATTCAGGACTCCCGCACAGATACGCAGTATTTT.

There are a few counts of this clonotype. The CDR3 sequence is CASTQRDSSYNEQFF. CDR3 coding DNA: TGTGCCAGCACCCAAAGGGACAGCTCCTACAATGAGCAGTTCTTC. This chain links TRBV28 with TRBJ2-1; 7 nucleotides agree with TRBD1. CDR3 length: 15 amino acids. Germline trimming cut 7 bases from V and 0 bases from J; bases unmatched to any gene: 6. The V gene's germline CDR1 is MDHEN and CDR2 SYDVKM.

The DNA of the CDR3 is TGCAGTGCTCTCCGGGACGACTCCTACGAGCAGTACTTC. Protein product: CSALRDDSYEQYF. J is TRBJ2-7 and V is TRBV20-1; D assignment may be TRBD1 or TRBD2 (5 bases each). The CDR3 contains 13 residues. Trimming shortened V by 5 bases and J by 0 bases, and 11 bases separated the two germline ends. Germline V gives CDR1 DFQATT, CDR2 SNEGSKA (reference sequence).

The rearrangement joins TRBV4-2 to TRBJ2-1; TRBD2 matches 11 bases. V dropped 1 base and J dropped 8; count of bases not matched to a gene: 13. The CDR3 is 18 amino acids. From germline, CDR1 is LGHNA and CDR2 YNFKEQ. The DNA of the CDR3 is TGTGCCAGCAGCCAAGGGGGTCGGCTAGCGGGGGGAGGGGATGAGCAGTTCTTC. Amino acid sequence: CASSQGGRLAGGGDEQFF.

The J gene is TRBJ2-3, the V gene TRBV7-2; the match to TRBD2 covers 8 bases. The CDR3 consists of 14 residues. V gave up 7 bases and J gave up 2 bases; unmatched junction bases: 5. Germline CDR1 SGHTA, CDR2 FQGNSA. The CDR3 region is CASTSGGPTDTQYF. As DNA, the CDR3 is TGTGCCAGCACATCGGGGGGGCCCACAGATACGCAGTATTTT.

The chain couples TRBV7-9 to TRBJ2-7; 7 bases agree with TRBD2. The CDR3 runs to 17 residues. Germline CDR1 reads SEHNR; CDR2 reads FQNEAQ (reference sequence). V shed 4 bases, J shed 6 bases, and the junction held 18 bases outside the gene matches. CDR3: CASSSRGGSGDPREQYF. The CDR3 DNA sequence: TGTGCCAGCAGCTCTAGGGGCGGGAGCGGGGACCCTCGCGAGCAGTACTTC.